This TCR beta chain emerged from a study of blood T cell repertoires in COVID-19. Study as a whole: Specimens from acute and convalescent COVID-19 originated in the United States, Italy and Spain. T cells, B-cell-depleted T cells, or PBMCs provided the cDNA or gDNA that served as material.

This CDR3 region has 12 residues. Trimming took off 5 bases at V and 11 bases at J, with 13 bases between the two ends. CDR1 and CDR2 (germline): SGHVS, FQNEAQ. In the original workflow: Estimated nucleated cell counts came from reference gene primer amplification. The assay was immunoSEQ multiplex PCR, and TCRdb's table has in-frame clones only and misses some. The V and J calls and clone size come from that table; D and trimming were worked out from the DNA. The sample includes roughly 390,000 clones, about 90% seen only once; the top ten take 10%. Seattle patients were enrolled while actively infected and followed longitudinally.

The sample consisted of peripheral blood. The chain is built from TRBV7-8 and TRBJ1-5; possible D gene TRBD1, 5 bases. The source of this sequence is a woman in her 30s with COVID-19, enrolled during active disease. The CDR3 is CASSPLAGAQHF. CDR3 DNA: TGTGCCAGCAGCCCCCTCGCGGGGGCCCAGCATTTT.